This paragraph covers one TCR beta chain sequence. In the authors' methods: Amplification of reference gene primers provided the estimated nucleated cell counts. Assay: immunoSEQ multiplex PCR; the TCRdb copy retains only in-frame clones and omits some. V and J calls and clone size are copied from that table; D and trimming were computed from the DNA. This table has tens of thousands of clones, 88% appearing once. This CDR3 region has 15 residues. From germline, CDR1 is KGHSH and CDR2 LQKENI. V lost 5 bases, J lost 1 base, and 14 bases lay in between. The entry originates in a study of blood T cell repertoires in COVID-19. Looking at the study overall: Acute-phase and convalescent COVID-19 samples originated in the United States, Italy and Spain. Sample material is recorded as cDNA or gDNA derived from T cells, B-cell-depleted T cells, or PBMCs.

The chain joins TRBV18 to TRBJ1-1; possibly TRBD1 for D (5 bases). The TCR originated in a human donor in a cohort sampled during active COVID-19. Sequencing was carried out using peripheral blood. The CDR3 sequence is CASSFTGGQNTEAFF. The CDR3, as DNA: TGTGCCAGCTCATTCACCGGGGGTCAGAACACTGAAGCTTTCTTT.